This TCR beta chain was documented in a study of type 1 regulatory T cells. The wider study: T-allo10 is a Tr1-enriched, alloantigen-specific CD4 T cell product made in vitro.

TCRdb reprocessed the reads via MiXCR and lists one record per CDR3 protein. The table lists about 68,000 distinct CDR3 sequences, around 63% of them singletons, with less than 8.5% in the top ten. On this clonotype itself: The antigen remains undetermined.

T-allo10 cells from the graft donor were described as anergic, host-alloantigen-specific, and alloantigen-specific suppressors. The TCR originated in a human donor in good health. Sequenced material: cultured T cells, either the whole culture or a sorted T cell fraction (not recorded which). The subset denotes: Tr1-enriched cell product generated in vitro against host alloantigens.

CDR3 DNA sequence: TGTGCCAGTAGTATAGGGGGCGGTGGCTACACCTTC. Translation gives CASSIGGGGYTF. The chain links TRBV19 to TRBJ1-2; TRBD1 is a possible D gene (5 bases). CDR1 and CDR2 from the germline V gene are LNHDA and SQIVND (reference sequence). V gave up 1 base and J gave up 7 bases, with 7 bases separating them. This CDR3 comprises 12 residues.